This TCR beta chain derives from a study of shared clonotypes between healthy human individuals. Findings and caveats of the study: Only blood samples were collected, and tissue repertoires likely differ. Clonotypes shared by all four sorted-subset donors had higher generation probabilities than non-shared clonotypes. Naive subsets generally had larger estimated richness than memory subsets.

The data were produced by immunoSEQ multiplex PCR, yet TCRdb's version contains in-frame clones alone and is incomplete. The data hold under 600,000 clones, with approximately 97% observed a single time. Negatively enriched CD4+ T cells were divided by CD45RA into naive and memory. To note about this clone: Its specificity is not known.

Germline V gene lookup returns CDR1 SGHTA and CDR2 FQGNSA. The CDR3 is made up of 15 amino acids. The V segment lost 0 bases and the J segment 9 bases; nucleotides outside the gene matches: 6. The chain carries TRBV7-2 and TRBJ2-4, with 9 bases lining up with TRBD2. The sequenced sample consisted of naive CD4+ T cells sorted from blood. Documented subset: CD45RA+ positively selected. The clonotype comes from a woman aged 30 to 39 in good health. CDR3 in DNA: TGTGCCAGCAGCTTAGCCGTAGCGGGAGCAGGCATTCAGTACTTC. Translation gives CASSLAVAGAGIQYF.